These T cell receptor beta chains were read from a single sample in a study of T cell repertoires in cytomegalovirus infection. Each CDR3 protein is one row after TCRdb ran MiXCR on the reads. Of around 140,000 distinct CDR3 sequences listed, about 6.5% are singletons. The sample was PBMCs. These receptors were collected from a human donor in good health (CMV status not recorded). Some clones in this sample may be carry-over from other donors' samples. Each CDR3 is given with its conserved first and last residue. Each record gives: J gene, clone size, V gene, D gene, CDR3 protein, CDR3 DNA. The D gene is left open where the match is weak. The size field is filled for only some rows; it gives once, few, many or a size class.

J gene: TRBJ2-3; clone size: NA; V gene: TRBV7-9; D gene: NA; CDR3 protein: CASRPGGRHIAGTDTQYF; CDR3 DNA: TGTGCCAGCAGGCCTGGTGGCAGACACATTGCAGGCACAGATACGCAGTATTTT
J gene: TRBJ1-5; clone size: many; V gene: TRBV20-1; D gene: TRBD1; CDR3 protein: CSASLTGDNNQPQHF; CDR3 DNA: TGCAGTGCTAGCCTGACAGGGGATAACAATCAGCCCCAGCATTTT
J gene: TRBJ2-3; clone size: many; V gene: TRBV7-2; D gene: TRBD2; CDR3 protein: CASSILTSGVWVERRQYF; CDR3 DNA: TGTGCCAGCAGCATACTGACTAGCGGGGTGTGGGTAGAACGGAGGCAGTATTTT
J gene: TRBJ1-5; clone size: NA; V gene: TRBV6-2/TRBV6-3; D gene: NA; CDR3 protein: CASSRPRLVSNQPQHF; CDR3 DNA: TGTGCCAGCAGTAGACCCAGGCTTGTGAGCAATCAGCCCCAGCATTTT
J gene: TRBJ1-6; clone size: many; V gene: TRBV7-2; D gene: NA; CDR3 protein: CASSLVPEGSPLHF; CDR3 DNA: TGTGCCAGCAGCTTAGTCCCCGAAGGGTCACCCCTCCACTTT
J gene: TRBJ1-6; clone size: NA; V gene: TRBV15; D gene: NA; CDR3 protein: CATSRDWASPLHF; CDR3 DNA: TGTGCCACCAGCAGAGATTGGGCTTCACCCCTCCACTTT
J gene: TRBJ2-7; clone size: many; V gene: TRBV7-2; D gene: TRBD2; CDR3 protein: CASSLGPSGGARGYEQYF; CDR3 DNA: TGTGCCAGCAGCTTAGGTCCTAGCGGGGGGGCTAGAGGTTACGAGCAGTACTTC
J gene: TRBJ2-3; clone size: many; V gene: TRBV7-2; D gene: TRBD2; CDR3 protein: CASSFVPSGGLNTDTQYF; CDR3 DNA: TGTGCCAGCAGCTTTGTCCCTAGCGGGGGGCTTAACACAGATACGCAGTATTTT
J gene: TRBJ2-5; clone size: many; V gene: TRBV7-2; D gene: TRBD2; CDR3 protein: CASSPNGLANQETQYF; CDR3 DNA: TGTGCCAGCAGCCCCAACGGACTAGCTAACCAAGAGACCCAGTACTTC
J gene: TRBJ1-4; clone size: many; V gene: TRBV4-1; D gene: NA; CDR3 protein: CASSQEGRGRFLNEKLFF; CDR3 DNA: TGCGCCAGCAGCCAAGAAGGCCGGGGAAGGTTCCTGAATGAAAAACTGTTTTTT
J gene: TRBJ1-1; clone size: many; V gene: TRBV7-6; D gene: TRBD1; CDR3 protein: CASSYHQDRVGYTEAFF; CDR3 DNA: TGTGCCAGCAGCTATCACCAGGACAGGGTCGGGTACACTGAAGCTTTCTTT
J gene: TRBJ2-7; clone size: many; V gene: TRBV12-3/TRBV12-4; D gene: TRBD2; CDR3 protein: CASSSGWASGGPYEQYF; CDR3 DNA: TGTGCCAGCAGTTCCGGGTGGGCTAGCGGGGGACCCTACGAGCAGTACTTC
J gene: TRBJ2-3; clone size: once; V gene: TRBV7-2; D gene: NA; CDR3 protein: CASRGGITPDTQYF; CDR3 DNA: TGCGCCAGCAGGGGGGGGATTACTCCAGATACGCAGTATTTT
J gene: TRBJ1-1; clone size: NA; V gene: TRBV7-2; D gene: NA; CDR3 protein: CASSLDGKGGTYF; CDR3 DNA: TGTGCCAGCAGCTTAGATGGCAAGGGGGGGACTTACTTT
J gene: TRBJ1-1; clone size: many; V gene: TRBV7-2; D gene: TRBD1; CDR3 protein: CASSRLRTGLNTEAFF; CDR3 DNA: TGTGCCAGCAGCCGCCTGCGGACAGGGTTGAACACTGAAGCTTTCTTT
J gene: TRBJ1-1; clone size: many; V gene: TRBV7-6; D gene: NA; CDR3 protein: CASSPVGQLNTEAFF; CDR3 DNA: TGTGCTAGCAGCCCTGTCGGACAGCTCAACACTGAAGCTTTCTTT
J gene: TRBJ2-5; clone size: many; V gene: TRBV7-2; D gene: NA; CDR3 protein: CASSLEPRTLGEETQYF; CDR3 DNA: TGTGCCAGCAGCTTAGAGCCCCGAACCTTGGGGGAAGAGACCCAGTACTTC
J gene: TRBJ2-3; clone size: many; V gene: TRBV7-2; D gene: TRBD1; CDR3 protein: CASSRGQSTDTQYF; CDR3 DNA: TGTGCCAGCAGCCGGGGACAGAGCACAGATACGCAGTATTTT
J gene: TRBJ1-1; clone size: many; V gene: TRBV7-2; D gene: NA; CDR3 protein: CASSFKQGTEAFF; CDR3 DNA: TGTGCCAGCAGCTTCAAACAGGGCACTGAAGCTTTCTTT
J gene: TRBJ2-7; clone size: few; V gene: TRBV6-5; D gene: TRBD1; CDR3 protein: CASSTKSPGQGALRSYEQYF; CDR3 DNA: TGTGCCAGCAGTACAAAGTCGCCGGGACAGGGGGCTTTAAGGTCCTACGAGCAGTACTTC
J gene: TRBJ2-1; clone size: many; V gene: TRBV11-3; D gene: NA; CDR3 protein: CASSPTPTGPEQFF; CDR3 DNA: TGTGCCAGCAGCCCGACACCGACGGGCCCGGAGCAGTTCTTC
J gene: TRBJ1-5; clone size: few; V gene: TRBV5-1; D gene: NA; CDR3 protein: CASSFEGDQPQHF; CDR3 DNA: TGCGCCAGCAGCTTTGAGGGGGATCAGCCCCAGCATTTT
J gene: TRBJ2-7; clone size: many; V gene: TRBV11-2; D gene: NA; CDR3 protein: CASSNNYYEQYF; CDR3 DNA: TGTGCCAGCAGTAACAACTACTACGAGCAGTACTTC
J gene: TRBJ2-4; clone size: many; V gene: TRBV28; D gene: NA; CDR3 protein: CASSFGDEAGRNIQYF; CDR3 DNA: TGTGCCAGCAGTTTTGGGGACGAGGCGGGCAGGAACATTCAGTACTTC
J gene: TRBJ1-5; clone size: few; V gene: TRBV6-6; D gene: NA; CDR3 protein: CASSWGGGMSQPQHF; CDR3 DNA: TGTGCCAGCAGTTGGGGTGGGGGGATGAGTCAGCCCCAGCATTTT
J gene: TRBJ1-1; clone size: many; V gene: TRBV7-2; D gene: NA; CDR3 protein: CASSLFAGNTEAFF; CDR3 DNA: TGTGCCAGCAGCTTATTCGCAGGGAACACTGAAGCTTTCTTT
J gene: TRBJ2-5; clone size: many; V gene: TRBV7-6; D gene: TRBD2; CDR3 protein: CASSQALAGVGTQYF; CDR3 DNA: TGTGCCAGCAGCCAAGCACTAGCGGGGGTAGGGACCCAGTACTTC
J gene: TRBJ2-1; clone size: NA; V gene: TRBV7-2; D gene: TRBD1; CDR3 protein: CASSLAGTGIDYNERSF; CDR3 DNA: TGTGCCAGCAGCTTAGCAGGGACAGGGATAGACTACAATGAGCGGTCCTTC
J gene: TRBJ1-1; clone size: many; V gene: TRBV7-9; D gene: NA; CDR3 protein: CASSEDQGANTEAFF; CDR3 DNA: TGTGCCAGCAGCGAAGACCAGGGCGCGAACACTGAAGCTTTCTTT
J gene: TRBJ1-2; clone size: many; V gene: TRBV19; D gene: NA; CDR3 protein: CASRSFRGPSSGYTF; CDR3 DNA: TGTGCCAGTCGATCCTTCCGGGGACCTTCTTCCGGCTACACCTTC
J gene: TRBJ2-6; clone size: NA; V gene: TRBV28; D gene: NA; CDR3 protein: CASSIVGPGANVLTF; CDR3 DNA: TGTGCCAGCAGTATCGTGGGGCCTGGGGCCAACGTCCTGACTTTC
J gene: TRBJ1-4; clone size: NA; V gene: TRBV30; D gene: NA; CDR3 protein: CAWRRRPGNRMDEKLFF; CDR3 DNA: TGTGCCTGGAGAAGAAGGCCAGGGAATCGGATGGATGAAAAACTGTTTTTT
J gene: TRBJ1-3; clone size: many; V gene: TRBV7-2; D gene: NA; CDR3 protein: CASSPLAGVSGNTIYF; CDR3 DNA: TGTGCCAGCAGCCCCCTGGCAGGGGTCTCTGGAAACACCATATATTTT
J gene: TRBJ2-3; clone size: many; V gene: TRBV7-2; D gene: NA; CDR3 protein: CASSLEGGFTDTQYF; CDR3 DNA: TGTGCCAGCAGCTTAGAAGGCGGGTTCACAGATACGCAGTATTTT